Shown below are 26 T cell receptor beta chains from a single sample sequenced in a study of T-cell reconstitution after alpha-beta-depleted transplantation in children. Regarding the study as a whole: Fresh T-cell production supplied most of the T-cell counts and diversity seen one year after transplant.

Their antigen targets remain unknown. Molecular barcoding with unique molecular identifiers was used for the TCRbeta library. Each CDR3 protein is one row after TCRdb ran MiXCR on the PCR reads. The table records about 300,000 distinct CDR3 sequences, almost 8% of them present only once. Material: peripheral blood, obtained 360 days after TCRalphabeta/CD19-depleted stem cell transplant. Receptors originate from a female patient aged 2-9 years who had a stem cell transplant for Fanconi anemia, so the T cells may come from the graft donor.

The chain carries TRBV24-1 and TRBJ1-5; tentatively, D is TRBD1 (5 bases). CDR1 and CDR2 from the germline V gene are KGHDR and SFDVKD. Trimming cost V 10 bases and J 4 bases, with 16 bases left between them. This CDR3 region has 14 residues. The CDR3 nucleotides read TGTGCCACGACAGTGACCCGGATTAATCAGCCCCAGCATTTT. Its protein product is CATTVTRINQPQHF.

This clonotype was detected ten times or more. The genes are TRBV4-2 and TRBJ2-7; 9 bases agree with TRBD1. Germline V gene lookup returns CDR1 LGHNA and CDR2 YNFKEQ. The V gene end was trimmed by 0 bases and the J gene end by 2 bases; junction bases not matched to a gene: 2. This CDR3 contains 15 residues. CDR3 coding DNA: TGTGCCAGCAGCCAAGAGGGACAGGGAACCTACGAGCAGTACTTC. Amino acids: CASSQEGQGTYEQYF.

This clonotype was seen repeatedly, ten times or more. The rearrangement joins TRBV29-1 to TRBJ2-3; D ambiguous. Germline V gives CDR1 SQVTM, CDR2 ANQGSEA. The CDR3 spans 11 residues. Trimming left V 7 bases short and J 5 bases short, with 10 bases between. The CDR3 here is CSAHIGDTQYF. The CDR3 coding sequence is TGCAGCGCTCACATAGGAGATACGCAGTATTTT.

This clonotype was picked up a small number of times. No DNA is shown, since the ends of the CDR3 on it are uncertain; the CDR3 is the one TCRdb lists. V gene TRBV2 combines with J gene TRBJ1-5; the table's D call, TRBD1, was not checked against the DNA. Ends included, the CDR3 has 15 residues. The germline V gene has CDR1 SNHLY and CDR2 FYNNEI. The CDR3 sequence: CASTAVLGGDQPQHF.

This clonotype appeared many times. J is TRBJ1-4 and V is TRBV5-1, with unresolved D. Trimming took 0 bases from V and 8 from J, leaving 14 bases between them. The CDR3 runs 15 residues. Germline CDR1 and CDR2: SGHRS and YFSETQ. In DNA, the CDR3 is TGCGCCAGCAGCTTGGAGGGCAGCAGCCAAGAAAAACTGTTTTTT. Translating gives CASSLEGSSQEKLFF. Together with reference TRBV5-1 and TRBJ1-4, the CDR3 gives the full variable domain: KAGVTQTPRYLIKTRGQQVTLSCSPISGHRSVSWYQQTPGQGLQFLFEYFSETQRNKGNFPGRFSGRQFSNSRSEMNVSTLELGDSALYLCASSLEGSSQEKLFFGSGTQLSVL.

This clonotype has at least ten counts. The chain is built from TRBV12-3 or TRBV12-4 and TRBJ2-7; D is undetermined. Trimming pared 3 bases from V and 3 bases from J, leaving 6 bases between. The CDR3 sequence is 12 residues long. In DNA, the CDR3 is TGTGCCAGCAGTTTGAGCTACTACGAGCAGTACTTC. Protein sequence: CASSLSYYEQYF.

This clonotype was seen ten or more times. V usage is TRBV5-4 and J usage is TRBJ2-3; 9 bases fit TRBD2. Per the germline V gene, CDR1 is SGHNT and CDR2 is YYREEE (reference sequence). CDR3 length: 15 residues. Trimming removed 0 bases from V and 3 bases from J; junction bases left unmatched: 2. Here the CDR3 DNA reads TGTGCCAGCAGCTTGGTAGGACTAGCGACAGATACGCAGTATTTT. Translation: CASSLVGLATDTQYF.

This clonotype was seen ten or more times. The CDR3, as DNA: TGTGCCAGCAGCTTTCCCGGGACAGGGGTGCGCACAGATACGCAGTATTTT. Protein sequence: CASSFPGTGVRTDTQYF. The rearrangement links TRBV7-2 to TRBJ2-3; 10 nucleotides agree with TRBD1. Germline CDR1 is SGHTA and CDR2 is FQGNSA. The CDR3 is made up of 17 amino acids. The V segment lost 3 bases and the J segment 1 base; nucleotides outside the gene matches: 7.

This clonotype has just a few counts. V gene TRBV27 combines with J gene TRBJ2-3, with D perhaps matching TRBD2 (6 bases). CDR1 is MNHEY and CDR2 is SMNVEV in the germline V gene (reference sequence). This CDR3 has 12 residues. The V gene lost 8 bases and the J gene lost 2 bases, with 8 bases spanning the gap. CDR3 in DNA: TGTGCCAGCGGGGGGTACACAGATACGCAGTATTTT. Its translation is CASGGYTDTQYF.

This clonotype was picked up a small number of times. The genes are TRBV11-1 and TRBJ2-7; possibly TRBD1 or TRBD2 for D (5 bases each). This CDR3 is 21 amino acids long. CDR1 and CDR2 from the germline V gene are SGHAT and FQDESV (reference sequence). The V gene lost 4 bases and the J gene lost 1 base, with 32 bases spanning the gap. The CDR3 spells CASSSPTGKGSSPFPSYEQYF. Written as DNA, the CDR3 is TGTGCCAGCAGCTCCCCCACGGGGAAGGGGTCTTCTCCATTCCCATCCTACGAGCAGTACTTC.

The rearrangement uses TRBV6-1 and TRBJ1-1; maybe TRBD1 (6 bases). Germline V CDR1 and CDR2: MNHNS, SASEGT. The CDR3 consists of 16 residues. The V end lost 3 bases, the J end lost 0 bases, and 14 bases lay between the germline ends. CDR3 loop: CASSEGPYRVNTEAFF. In nucleotides, the CDR3 is TGTGCCAGCAGTGAGGGGCCCTACAGGGTGAACACTGAAGCTTTCTTT.

This clonotype was counted at least ten times. The chain employs TRBV29-1 and TRBJ1-1; D might be TRBD1 (5 bases). Germline loops: CDR1 SQVTM, CDR2 ANQGSEA. Deletions cut 5 bases from V and 5 bases from J, with 15 bases between. CDR3 length: 13 amino acids. The CDR3 nucleotides read TGCAGCGTTCACTGGGGCAAAGGGACTGAAGCTTTCTTT. Its translation: CSVHWGKGTEAFF.

This clonotype has ten or more counts. The J gene is TRBJ2-7, the V gene TRBV14; D not resolved. The CDR3 is 11 amino acids. Germline V gives CDR1 SGHDN, CDR2 FVKESK. Trimming pared 1 base from V and 9 bases from J, leaving 7 bases between. CDR3 sequence (DNA): TGTGCCAGCAGCCAAGGTCCAGGGCAGTACTTC. As protein: CASSQGPGQYF. Combining the CDR3 with reference TRBV14 and TRBJ2-7 gives the whole variable domain EAGVTQFPSHSVIEKGQTVTLRCDPISGHDNLYWYRRVMGKEIKFLLHFVKESKQDESGMPNNRFLAERTGGTYSTLKVQPAELEDSGVYFCASSQGPGQYFGPGTRLTVT.

In this sample, this clonotype turned up many times. The chain is built from TRBV12-3 or TRBV12-4 and TRBJ2-7, with 16 bases identical to TRBD2. Unmatched junction bases numbered 8, after V lost 7 bases and J lost 5 bases. The CDR3 has 16 amino acids. CDR3 sequence (DNA): TGTGCCAGCATCCAAAGGGGACTAGCGGGAGGGGACGAGCAGTACTTC. This sequence encodes CASIQRGLAGGDEQYF.

This clonotype has just a few counts. The chain employs TRBV7-3 and TRBJ2-5; 7 bases map to TRBD2. V trimming: 3 bases; J trimming: 2 bases; junction bases outside the gene matches: 3. This CDR3 has 14 amino acids. Germline CDR1 reads SGHTA; CDR2 reads FQGTGA. The CDR3 DNA reads TGTGCCAGCAGCTTCGTGGGGGGGCAAGAGACCCAGTACTTC. Protein sequence: CASSFVGGQETQYF.

This clonotype was seen at least ten times. The V call is TRBV5-1, the J call TRBJ2-5; D call uncertain. CDR3 length equals 15 residues. Trimming removed 1 base from V and 2 bases from J, with 12 bases in between. Germline CDR1 is SGHRS and CDR2 is YFSETQ. CDR3 protein: CASSLRLSRQETQYF. The CDR3 nucleotides are TGCGCCAGCAGCTTGAGGCTATCCCGACAAGAGACCCAGTACTTC.

This clonotype came up a few times. V and J are TRBV3-1 and TRBJ2-7; unclear D gene. CDR1 is LGHDT, CDR2 YNNKEL, per germline (reference sequence). The CDR3 runs 14 residues. V lost 4 bases to trimming and J lost 0 bases, with 10 bases between them. The CDR3 region has the DNA TGTGCCAGCAGCCGCTGGCAGATCTCCTACGAGCAGTACTTC. Translation gives CASSRWQISYEQYF.

This clonotype came up many times. The chain uses TRBV12-3 or TRBV12-4 and TRBJ1-2, with D tentatively TRBD1 (5 bases). The CDR3 covers 12 residues. With 5 bases removed from V and 1 base from J, the gap between germline ends came to 5 bases. The CDR3 loop is CASSGGNYGYTF. CDR3 in DNA: TGTGCCAGCAGTGGGGGTAACTATGGCTACACCTTC.

V usage is TRBV13 and J usage is TRBJ1-1; D ambiguous. Germline CDR1 reads PRHDT; CDR2 reads FYEKMQ (reference sequence). CDR3 length: 17 amino acids. Trimming cost V 5 bases and J 6 bases, with 25 bases left between them. The CDR3 DNA sequence: TGTGCCAGCAGCCGCAGCCGGGCCCCAGGAGGACGCCCTGAAGCTTTCTTT. The encoded protein is CASSRSRAPGGRPEAFF.

The CDR3 reads CASSLEGTSAYEQYF. CDR3 DNA sequence: TGCGCCAGCAGCTTGGAAGGGACTTCGGCTTACGAGCAGTACTTC. The rearrangement uses TRBV5-1 and TRBJ2-7; weak D call: TRBD2 (6 bases). Per the germline V gene, CDR1 is SGHRS and CDR2 is YFSETQ. There are 15 residues in the CDR3. V was pared by 0 bases and J by 4 bases, with 14 bases between.

Points on this clonotype: A much larger clonotype is one base distant, so this may be a read error. The chain combines TRBV12-3 or TRBV12-4 with TRBJ2-7, with 7 nucleotides matching TRBD1. This CDR3 comprises 17 residues. Germline trimming cut 4 bases from V and 3 bases from J; bases unmatched to any gene: 15. The CDR3 here is CASSSTHLRGIYYEQYF. The CDR3 DNA follows: TGTGCCAGCAGTTCAACCCACCTCAGGGGGATTTACTACGAGCAGTACTTC.

This clonotype was found many times. V gene TRBV4-2 combines with J gene TRBJ2-7, with D perhaps TRBD2 (6 bases). The CDR3 sequence is 18 residues long. V was shortened by 2 bases and J by 3 bases, with 23 bases between the two germline ends. Germline CDR1 reads LGHNA; CDR2 reads YNFKEQ. The CDR3 loop is CASSQTSAGWGSSYEQYF. The CDR3 nucleotides are TGTGCCAGCAGCCAAACATCAGCGGGTTGGGGGTCGAGCTACGAGCAGTACTTC.

This clonotype has at least ten counts. This sequence joins TRBV7-8 and TRBJ2-3; D is perhaps TRBD1 or TRBD2 (6 bases each). V lost 4 bases, J lost 2 bases, and 16 bases lay in between. Germline V gene data show CDR1 as SGHVS and CDR2 as FQNEAQ. The CDR3 totals 16 residues. Here the CDR3 reads CASSSTRGDTTDTQYF. In nucleotides, the CDR3 is TGTGCCAGCAGCTCAACTAGGGGGGACACCACAGATACGCAGTATTTT.

This clonotype was seen at least ten times. This rearrangement joins TRBV12-3 or TRBV12-4 to TRBJ1-5, with no clear D. This CDR3 is built from 13 residues. Trimming pared 5 bases from V and 5 bases from J, leaving 10 bases between. The CDR3 DNA follows: TGTGCCAGCAGTCGTTCAGAGTATCAGCCCCAGCATTTT. It translates to CASSRSEYQPQHF.

This clonotype turned up a few times. The CDR3, as DNA: TGCGCCAGCAGCCAAGATCGGTTAGCCAAAAACATTCAGTACTTC. Translated: CASSQDRLAKNIQYF. The J gene is TRBJ2-4, the V gene TRBV4-3; D gene ambiguous. The germline CDR1 and CDR2 sequences are LGHNA and YSLEER. The CDR3 has 15 residues. Between the trimmed V and J ends, which lost 0 bases and 0 bases, there was a span of 6 bases.

This chain links TRBV29-1 with TRBJ1-1; D is undetermined. V was trimmed by 7 bases and J by 1 base, leaving 16 bases between them. The CDR3 sequence is 14 residues long. Looked up from germline, CDR1 is SQVTM and CDR2 is ANQGSEA. CDR3 in DNA: TGCAGCGGTTTTGGGCCGTCGGGGAACACTGAAGCTTTCTTT. Protein product: CSGFGPSGNTEAFF.